The present T cell receptor (beta chain) was sequenced within a study of shared clonotypes between healthy human individuals (dated by TCRdb to about 2020). Background for the entire study: The cohort included three men and a couple of women between 18 and 49 years of age. Leukapheresis yielded between about 0.8 and 9.5 billion PBMCs per donor. To increase sequencing depth and limit assay-specific biases, TCR repertoire library preparation and sequencing were carried out by different laboratories using diverse techniques. For each donor, CD4 naive and CD4 memory were each run on three plates, CD8 naive on two plates, and CD8 memory on one plate. Blood TCR repertoires of about five healthy adults were deeply sequenced to estimate repertoire size and the extent of clonotype sharing between individuals.

Donors were healthy HIV-negative adults with no recently reported acute infections or vaccinations. Every donor was a Caucasian adult residing in Nashville, Tennessee, USA. CD4+ T cells were enriched by magnetic negative selection; naive cells were then positively selected on CD45RA, and the negative fraction formed the memory subset. Blood was obtained by leukapheresis, after which PBMCs were separated by Ficoll-Histopaque density gradient centrifugation and cryopreserved in liquid nitrogen vapor phase. Analytical flow cytometry was used to check the purity and quantity of every magnetically sorted T cell population. From each sorted fraction, genomic DNA was isolated and quantified by UV absorbance on a Nanodrop 2000c. Deletion took 1 base off V and 1 base off J, with a span of 6 bases between the germline ends. CDR1 and CDR2, per the germline V gene, are SGHDN and FVKESK. From its cysteine to its phenylalanine, the CDR3 spans 14 amino acids. Just CDR3 DNA is preserved here, 42 bases in frame from base 1.

TCR CDR3 regions were amplified from genomic DNA by multiplex PCR using the deep immunoSEQ assay. Extracted genomic DNA from each cell subset was spread evenly across all wells of several immunoSEQ 96-well plates, with each plate serving as a replicate. For sorted subsets, about 220 ng of genomic DNA, equivalent to 25,000 to 35,000 T cell genomes, went into each replicate PCR. The purified libraries were quantified using a Qubit 3.0 fluorometer, sized with a Bioanalyzer 2100, and then quantified again using the KAPA Library Quantification kit. Each immunoSEQ 96-well plate was sequenced on its own single-read 150-cycle Illumina NextSeq 550 flow cell. In the original analysis: Because the immunoSEQ output held only junctional sequences and lacked quality scores, the filtering could not match the filtering applied to full-length reads. To assign V/J genes and CDR3, sequences were annotated using PyIR, a Python wrapper for IgBLAST v1.9, with IMGT germline references. Reads were filtered out if the reads had weak V/J assignments (E-value above 1e-6), no CDR3, stop codons, out-of-frame junctions, or ambiguous translated residues. V3J clonotypes were defined as sequences sharing the same inferred V gene, J gene, and CDR3 amino acid sequence. Percentage overlap between repertoires was calculated by dividing the number of shared unique clonotypes by the size of the smaller repertoire. Three approaches were used to assess repertoire richness: RTK rarefaction, the Chao1 estimator, and Recon v2.1 estimates of unobserved clonotypes. Generation probabilities were computed with OLGA for all TCRbeta clonotypes obtained by the gDNA method from several donors. Here the immuneACCESS table is served through TCRdb, limited to in-frame sequences with V and J called. Missing clones are a known gap in these copies; in checked studies unresolved V genes cover under half, and the rest lacks a known reason. The D gene and trimming were derived from the DNA, and the V and J assignments and clone size from that table. In this sample the table shows 330,000 or so clones, 73% of which occur a single time. About 9.4% of the sample is in the top ten clones.

The paper's findings and limits, for the study overall: The small number of donors limited the genetic and exposure-history diversity represented. When several donors were compared, the shared fraction of clonotypes was around 5% for naive CD4, approximately 3.3% for naive CD8, 2% to 2.5% for memory CD4, and 0.4% for memory CD8. Rarefaction of sorted-subset datasets indicated incomplete sequencing despite the large sequencing depth. Clonotypes shared by all four sorted-subset donors showed higher generation probabilities than non-shared clonotypes. Larger estimated clonotype richness was generally found for naive subsets than for memory subsets. Sampling was restricted to blood, and TCR repertoires in tissues likely differ from the TCR repertoires found in blood. Pairwise subsampling led to the expectation that sequencing depth would affect the degree of clonotype sharing among donors.

Note on this clone: There is no known antigen for this receptor. No clone much larger than this one lies a single base away; base qualities are absent.

Sequencing used memory CD4+ T cells sorted from blood. The intended sense of this specimen's cell subset or site label: CD45RA-negative fraction. This TCR was sampled from a man aged 30-40 years in good health. The chain is encoded by TRBV14 joined to TRBJ2-3; the D segment cannot be called with confidence. The nucleotides read TGTGCCAGCAGCCAAGTTGGCGGCACAGATACGCAGTATTTT. Its translation is CASSQVGGTDTQYF.